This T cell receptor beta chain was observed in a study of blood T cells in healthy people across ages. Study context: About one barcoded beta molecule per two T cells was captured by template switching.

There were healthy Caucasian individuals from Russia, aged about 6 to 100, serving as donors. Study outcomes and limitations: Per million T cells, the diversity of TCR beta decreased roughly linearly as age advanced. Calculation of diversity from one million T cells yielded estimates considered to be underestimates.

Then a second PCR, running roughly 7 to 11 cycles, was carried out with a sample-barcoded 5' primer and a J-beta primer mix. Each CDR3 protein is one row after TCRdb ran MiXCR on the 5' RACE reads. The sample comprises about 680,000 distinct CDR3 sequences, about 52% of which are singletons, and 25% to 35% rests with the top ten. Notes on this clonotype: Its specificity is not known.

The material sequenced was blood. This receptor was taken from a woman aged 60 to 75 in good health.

CDR3 loop: CSARDPPGLAKDGQYF. CDR3 in DNA: TGCAGTGCTAGAGACCCACCGGGACTAGCGAAAGACGGCCAGTACTTC. This chain joins TRBV20-1 and TRBJ2-5; TRBD2 aligns across 10 bases. The CDR3 is 16 amino acids. Germline CDR1 DFQATT, CDR2 SNEGSKA (reference sequence). V was pared by 0 bases and J by 10 bases, with 14 bases of the junction left unmatched.